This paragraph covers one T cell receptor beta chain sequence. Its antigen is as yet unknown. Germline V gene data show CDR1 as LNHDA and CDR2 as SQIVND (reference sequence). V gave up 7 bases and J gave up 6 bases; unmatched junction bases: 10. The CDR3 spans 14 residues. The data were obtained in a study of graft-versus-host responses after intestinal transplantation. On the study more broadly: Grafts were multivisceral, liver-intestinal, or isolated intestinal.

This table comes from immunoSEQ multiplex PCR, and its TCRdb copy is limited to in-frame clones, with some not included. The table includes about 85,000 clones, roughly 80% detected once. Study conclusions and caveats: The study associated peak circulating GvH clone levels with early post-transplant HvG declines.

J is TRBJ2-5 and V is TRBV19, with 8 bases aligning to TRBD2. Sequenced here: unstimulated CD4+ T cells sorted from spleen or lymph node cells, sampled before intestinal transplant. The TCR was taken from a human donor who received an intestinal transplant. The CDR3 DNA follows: TGTGCCAGTACCCAAAGCGGGGGCGCGAAGACCCAGTACTTC. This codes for CASTQSGGAKTQYF.